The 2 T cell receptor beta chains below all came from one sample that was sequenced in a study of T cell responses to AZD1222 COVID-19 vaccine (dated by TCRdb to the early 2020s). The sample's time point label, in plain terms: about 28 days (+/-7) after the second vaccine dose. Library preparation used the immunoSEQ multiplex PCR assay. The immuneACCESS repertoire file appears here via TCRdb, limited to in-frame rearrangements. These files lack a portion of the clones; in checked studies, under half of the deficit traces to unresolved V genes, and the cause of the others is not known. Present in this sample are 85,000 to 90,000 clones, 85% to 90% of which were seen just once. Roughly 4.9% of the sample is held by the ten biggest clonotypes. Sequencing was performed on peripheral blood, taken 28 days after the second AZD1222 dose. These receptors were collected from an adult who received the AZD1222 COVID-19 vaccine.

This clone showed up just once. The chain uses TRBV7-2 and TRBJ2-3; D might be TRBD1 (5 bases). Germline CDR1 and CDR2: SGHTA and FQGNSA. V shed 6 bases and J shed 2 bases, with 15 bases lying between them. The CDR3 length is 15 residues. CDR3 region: CASRTVGLYTDTQYF. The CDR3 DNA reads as TGTGCCAGCAGGACTGTGGGGCTATACACAGATACGCAGTATTTT.

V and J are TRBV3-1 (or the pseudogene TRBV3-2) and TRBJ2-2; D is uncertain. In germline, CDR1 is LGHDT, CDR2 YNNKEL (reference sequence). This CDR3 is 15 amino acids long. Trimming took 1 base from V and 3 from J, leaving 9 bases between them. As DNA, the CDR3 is TGTGCCAGCAGCCAAGCTGGGCGGTACACCGGGGAGCTGTTTTTT. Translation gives CASSQAGRYTGELFF.